This T cell receptor (beta chain) derives from a study of tumor-infiltrating lymphocytes in primary liver carcinoma. Study at large: The study included patients who were men and women aged 30 to 69 years. Regarding the study as a whole: A fraction of only about 7-25% of top clones appeared in all five tumor regions.

The input was around 500 ng total RNA; TCR beta cDNA was made from it with a constant-region primer. What produced the TCR beta libraries was three nested multiplex PCR rounds using slightly modified ARM-PCR. TRBV1-TRBV30 forward and Cbeta reverse primers drove the first two approximately 11-cycle rounds. TCRdb re-analysed the multiplex PCR reads in MiXCR, keeping a single row per CDR3 protein. Of about 19,000 distinct CDR3 sequences in the sample, 79% were seen once. Germline CDR1 SGHNT, CDR2 YENEEA. The V and J ends lost 11 bases and 4 bases respectively, with 20 bases between them. This CDR3 contains 14 residues. Taking 20-30 mg of unsorted bulk tissue, the authors co-extracted RNA and DNA. Note on this clonotype: Its specificity is unknown.

Sequenced: liver tumor tissue from sampling region 4. Subset reported: tumor region T4, right-lateral pole. The origin of this receptor is a woman in her twenties or thirties with primary liver carcinoma and hepatitis B virus infection. V is TRBV11-3 and J is TRBJ1-1; D gene uncertain. The CDR3 here is CACSLKVAITEAFF. CDR3 in DNA: TGTGCCTGTAGTTTAAAAGTGGCGATCACTGAAGCTTTCTTT. Supplemented by reference TRBV11-3 and TRBJ1-1, the full variable domain reads EAGVVQSPRYKIIEKKQPVAFWCNPISGHNTLYWYLQNLGQGPELLIRYENEEAVDDSQLPKDRFSAERLKGVDSTLKIQPAELGDSAVYLCACSLKVAITEAFFGQGTRLTVV.